These 4 T cell receptor beta chains came from one sample sequenced in a study of early T cells in non-severe SARS-CoV-2 infection. A single record per CDR3 protein comes from TCRdb applying MiXCR to the 5' RACE reads. The sample includes tens of thousands of distinct CDR3 sequences, 12% of them seen just once. The sequencing input was whole blood. Every receptor here comes from an adult who was a healthcare worker with PCR-confirmed SARS-CoV-2 infection or an uninfected control (not recorded which).

The chain has TRBV10-2 and TRBJ2-7; perhaps TRBD2 as D (5 bases). The V gene lost 8 bases and the J gene lost 5 bases, with 19 bases spanning the gap. This CDR3 has 14 residues. Per the germline V gene, CDR1 is WSHSY and CDR2 is SAAADI. This CDR3 reads CASGIRAEVDEQYF. For the CDR3, the DNA is TGCGCCAGCGGAATAAGAGCGGAAGTCGACGAGCAGTACTTC.

This clonotype has more than one count but fewer than ten. The V gene is TRBV4-2, the J gene TRBJ2-1, with 9 bases matching TRBD2. J lost 8 bases, V lost 0 bases, and 20 bases had no gene match. Germline-derived CDR1 and CDR2 are LGHNA and YNFKEQ. This CDR3 contains 20 residues. Here the CDR3 DNA reads TGTGCCAGCAGCCAAGAGAACCTTGGGGGGGGGCTAGCGGGATTGGATGAGCAGTTCTTC. Translated: CASSQENLGGGLAGLDEQFF.

The chain is built from TRBV28 and TRBJ2-1, with D unclear. Between the trimmed V and J ends, which lost 4 bases and 0 bases, there was a span of 7 bases. The germline gives CDR1 MDHEN, CDR2 SYDVKM. The CDR3 consists of 14 residues. The CDR3 loop reads CASSWASSYNEQFF. Here the CDR3 DNA reads TGTGCCAGCAGTTGGGCGAGCTCCTACAATGAGCAGTTCTTC.

This clonotype came up a few times. This sequence joins TRBV5-1 and TRBJ2-3, with D tentatively TRBD2 (5 bases). CDR1 is SGHRS, CDR2 YFSETQ, per germline. V lost 4 bases, J lost 0 bases, and 18 bases lay in between. The CDR3 contains 17 residues. The CDR3, as DNA: TGCGCCAGCAGCCCCCGGACTGCACCGGATAGCACAGATACGCAGTATTTT. This codes for CASSPRTAPDSTDTQYF.